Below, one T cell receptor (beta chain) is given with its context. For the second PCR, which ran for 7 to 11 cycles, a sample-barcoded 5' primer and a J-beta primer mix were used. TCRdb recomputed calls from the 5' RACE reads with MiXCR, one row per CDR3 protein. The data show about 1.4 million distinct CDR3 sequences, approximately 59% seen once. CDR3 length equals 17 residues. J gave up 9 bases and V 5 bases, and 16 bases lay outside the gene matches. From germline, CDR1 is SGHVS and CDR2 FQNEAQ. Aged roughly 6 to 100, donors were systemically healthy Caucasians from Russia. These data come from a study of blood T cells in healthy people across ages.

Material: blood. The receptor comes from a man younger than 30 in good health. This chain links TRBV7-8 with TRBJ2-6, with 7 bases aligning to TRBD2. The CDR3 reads CASSPLLTRDYYNVLTF. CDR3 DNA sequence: TGTGCCAGCAGCCCCCTCTTGACCCGGGACTACTACAACGTCCTGACTTTC.